The next 14 T cell receptor beta chains were all read from a single sample in a study of PD-L1 blockade in urothelial cancer. Only in-frame clones appear in the TCRdb table, and some are missing; sequencing was by immunoSEQ multiplex PCR. The sample lists around 40,000 clones, approximately 89% occurring once. Time point in this sample: pretreatment peripheral blood. The sample consisted of PBMCs, taken around atezolizumab (anti-PD-L1) treatment. The receptor set was obtained from a woman aged 55-69 years with urothelial cancer.

The chain employs TRBV9 and TRBJ2-1; 9 bases agree with TRBD2. CDR3 size: 15 residues. V shed 2 bases and J 10 bases; nucleotides not matched to a gene: 10. Germline V gene data show CDR1 as SGDLS and CDR2 as YYNGEE. The CDR3 DNA reads as TGTGCCAGCAGCGTGGCGGGAGGGGGCCATCGCGAGCAGTTCTTC. Amino acid sequence: CASSVAGGGHREQFF. Complete variable domain (other parts from reference TRBV9 and TRBJ2-1): DSGVTQTPKHLITATGQRVTLRCSPRSGDLSVYWYQQSLDQGLQFLIQYYNGEERAKGNILERFSAQQFPDLHSELNLSSLELGDSALYFCASSVAGGGHREQFFGPGTRLTVL.

This chain joins TRBV25-1 and TRBJ2-2; 7 bases are shared with TRBD1. Looked up from germline, CDR1 is MGHDK and CDR2 is SYGVNS. This CDR3 is 16 amino acids long. With V trimmed by 5 bases and J by 4 bases, 10 bases remained unmatched. CDR3 sequence reads: CASSSWTGAPTGELFF. The CDR3 coding sequence is TGTGCCAGCAGTTCTTGGACAGGAGCACCCACCGGGGAGCTGTTTTTT.

The chain couples TRBV13 to TRBJ2-7, with a tentative D call TRBD1 (7 bases). The V end lost 2 bases, the J end lost 4 bases, and 24 bases lay between the germline ends. Germline CDR1 is PRHDT and CDR2 is FYEKMQ (reference sequence). The CDR3 length is 18 residues. CDR3 residues: CASSLMVAGRQGSYEQYF. CDR3 coding DNA: TGTGCCAGCAGCTTAATGGTCGCGGGAAGACAGGGCTCTTACGAGCAGTACTTC.

The chain carries TRBV28 and TRBJ2-3, with 8 nucleotides matching TRBD2. The CDR3 has 16 amino acids. Germline V lookup: CDR1 MDHEN, CDR2 SYDVKM. Unmatched junction bases numbered 8, after V lost 3 bases and J lost 3 bases. CDR3 amino acids: CASSFSSGMWTDTQYF. As DNA, the CDR3 is TGTGCCAGCAGTTTTAGTAGCGGGATGTGGACAGATACGCAGTATTTT. The variable domain in full, with the rest retrieved from reference TRBV28 and TRBJ2-3, is DVKVTQSSRYLVKRTGEKVFLECVQDMDHENMFWYRQDPGLGLRLIYFSYDVKMKEKGDIPEGYSVSREKKERFSLILESASTNQTSMYLCASSFSSGMWTDTQYFGPGTRLTVL.

CDR3 coding DNA: TGCGCCAGCAGTTCGGGAGTCGGAAATGAGCAGTTCTTC. It specifies CASSSGVGNEQFF. The chain links TRBV5-1 to TRBJ2-1; D might be TRBD2 (6 bases). Germline CDR1 is SGHRS and CDR2 is YFSETQ. This CDR3 region has 13 residues. Between the trimmed V and J ends, which lost 5 bases and 7 bases, there was a span of 13 bases.

This clone was found once. The V and J genes are TRBV6-5 and TRBJ1-1, with D perhaps TRBD1 (5 bases). The V end was cut by 7 bases, the J end by 4 bases, with 19 bases between. Germline CDR1 is MNHEY and CDR2 is SVGAGI. The CDR3 extends over 15 amino acids. CDR3 amino acids: CASTLGQGPSTEAFF. DNA for the CDR3: TGTGCCAGCACCCTCGGGCAGGGTCCCAGCACTGAAGCTTTCTTT.

V gene TRBV9 combines with J gene TRBJ1-2, with TRBD1 as a possible D gene (6 bases). V was clipped by 0 bases and J by 8 bases, with 14 bases between them. The germline V gene encodes CDR1 SGDLS and CDR2 YYNGEE. The length of the CDR3 is 14 residues. CDR3 in amino acids: CASSVGGGAMGYTF. CDR3 in DNA: TGTGCCAGCAGCGTAGGGGGGGGCGCGATGGGCTACACCTTC.

The rearrangement joins TRBV30 to TRBJ1-5; D remains unclear. Looked up from germline, CDR1 is GTSNPN and CDR2 is SVGIG (reference sequence). The V end was cut by 2 bases, the J end by 2 bases, with 7 bases between. The CDR3 totals 13 residues. Here the CDR3 reads CAWSYSGNQPQHF. Written as DNA, the CDR3 is TGTGCCTGGAGTTACAGTGGCAATCAGCCCCAGCATTTT.

This chain links TRBV6-4 with TRBJ1-3; no firm D call. The CDR3 spans 14 residues. Germline CDR1 and CDR2: MRHNA and SNTAGT. V gave up 8 bases and J gave up 3 bases, with 14 bases separating them. The CDR3 is CASGYGRIGNTIYF. CDR3 nucleotides: TGTGCCAGCGGATACGGCAGGATTGGAAACACCATATATTTT.

This clone has just one count. The rearrangement joins TRBV27 to TRBJ2-7; D might be TRBD2 (5 bases). This CDR3 has 15 residues. Trimming took off 3 bases at V and 0 bases at J, with 12 bases between the two ends. Germline assignment: CDR1 MNHEY and CDR2 SMNVEV (reference sequence). In nucleotides, the CDR3 is TGTGCCAGCAGTTTTCATCCGGGGAGCTCCTACGAGCAGTACTTC. This codes for CASSFHPGSSYEQYF.

This sequence joins TRBV4-3 and TRBJ2-1; maybe TRBD2 (6 bases). Germline V CDR1 and CDR2: LGHNA, YSLEER. Trimming took 4 bases from V and 6 from J, leaving 13 bases between them. CDR3 length: 14 residues. Here the CDR3 reads CASSPWKTSNEQFF. The CDR3 DNA reads TGCGCCAGCAGCCCTTGGAAGACTAGCAATGAGCAGTTCTTC.

This sequence joins TRBV28 and TRBJ2-7, with D possibly TRBD1 on 6 matching bases. This CDR3 comprises 13 residues. Germline V gene data show CDR1 as MDHEN and CDR2 as SYDVKM. The V end lost 4 bases, the J end lost 6 bases, and 13 bases lay between the germline ends. CDR3 in amino acids: CASSSRLGGEQYF. The CDR3 DNA follows: TGTGCCAGCAGTTCACGGCTAGGGGGCGAGCAGTACTTC.

The CDR3 reads CASSVQGALKPEAFF. The CDR3, as DNA: TGCGCCAGCAGTGTACAGGGGGCCTTGAAGCCTGAAGCTTTCTTT. The gene calls are TRBV10-2 and TRBJ1-1; 9 bases fit TRBD1. Germline CDR1 and CDR2: WSHSY and SAAADI. The CDR3 spans 15 residues. The J segment lost 6 bases and the V segment lost 4 bases, leaving 9 bases of the junction unmatched.

The genes are TRBV2 and TRBJ1-5; no firm D call. CDR1 and CDR2 (germline): SNHLY, FYNNEI. V dropped 7 bases and J dropped 4 bases, with 14 bases sitting between them. CDR3 length: 14 amino acids. CDR3 region: CASTEREGNQPQHF. In nucleotides, the CDR3 is TGTGCCAGCACTGAGAGGGAGGGTAATCAGCCCCAGCATTTT.